This T cell receptor (beta chain) was captured by sequencing in a study of PD-1 blockade in mismatch repair-deficient tumors. Study in general: Patients had around twelve mismatch repair-deficient cancer types, all previously treated and progressing.

Libraries were prepared by immunoSEQ multiplex PCR; TCRdb keeps only in-frame clonotypes and omits some of them. The sample records 75,000 to 85,000 clones, over 70% being singletons. After removal of 1 base from V and 5 bases from J, the junction contained 3 bases not matched to a gene. Germline-derived CDR1 and CDR2 are SGHNT and YYREEE (reference sequence). This CDR3 is built from 13 residues. Every patient had mismatch repair deficiency by PCR or immunohistochemistry. The source of this sequence is an adult with mismatch repair-deficient cancer. The chain combines TRBV5-4 with TRBJ2-7, with 7 bases aligning to TRBD2. The specimen comprised peripheral blood, sampled 12 weeks after starting pembrolizumab. The CDR3 coding sequence is TGTGCCAGCAGCTTGTCGGCGGGGGACGAGCAGTACTTC. As protein: CASSLSAGDEQYF.